This T cell receptor beta chain was captured by sequencing in a study of cytomegalovirus exposure and HLA in healthy donors. Whole-study context: A later analysis reported the same platform for the 100 to 150 validation repertoires and the 500 to 750 first-cohort repertoires. Study results and caveats: Cytomegalovirus-associated TCR beta chains were listed, numbering over 150.

Losses at the gene ends were 8 bases for V and 6 bases for J; bases not matched to a gene: 8. Germline CDR1 reads SNHLY; CDR2 reads FYNNEI. The CDR3 consists of 14 residues. This clone has only one observation. No antigen is known for it. Profiled with immunoSEQ multiplex PCR; TCRdb holds only in-frame clones, not every one. The sample has 90,000 or so clones, 85% seen once. The sample consisted of PBMCs. The rearrangement uses TRBV2 and TRBJ2-1; 9 bases match TRBD2. This sequence was found in a man aged 18 to 30 in good health and CMV-seropositive. The chain's CDR3 is CASYLGREGNEQFF. The DNA for the CDR3 is TGTGCCAGCTACTTGGGGCGGGAGGGCAATGAGCAGTTCTTC.